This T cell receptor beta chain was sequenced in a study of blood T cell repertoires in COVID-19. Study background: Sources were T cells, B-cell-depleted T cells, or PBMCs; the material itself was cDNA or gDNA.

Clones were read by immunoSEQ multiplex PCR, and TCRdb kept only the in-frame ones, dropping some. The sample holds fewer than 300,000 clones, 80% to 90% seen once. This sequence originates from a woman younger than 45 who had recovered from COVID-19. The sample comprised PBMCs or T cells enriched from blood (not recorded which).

This chain's CDR3 is CASRGTSGTTDTQYF. In DNA, the CDR3 is TGTGCCAGCAGGGGGACTAGCGGGACCACAGATACGCAGTATTTT. V gene TRBV2 combines with J gene TRBJ2-3, with 13 bases identical to TRBD2. The ends lost 6 bases at V and 2 bases at J; junction bases unmatched: 2. Germline lookup yields CDR1 SNHLY and CDR2 FYNNEI. The CDR3 contains 15 residues. Full variable domain (missing parts from reference TRBV2 and TRBJ2-3): EPEVTQTPSHQVTQMGQEVILRCVPISNHLYFYWYRQILGQKVEFLVSFYNNEISEKSEIFDDQFSVERPDGSNFTLKIRSTKLEDSAMYFCASRGTSGTTDTQYFGPGTRLTVL.